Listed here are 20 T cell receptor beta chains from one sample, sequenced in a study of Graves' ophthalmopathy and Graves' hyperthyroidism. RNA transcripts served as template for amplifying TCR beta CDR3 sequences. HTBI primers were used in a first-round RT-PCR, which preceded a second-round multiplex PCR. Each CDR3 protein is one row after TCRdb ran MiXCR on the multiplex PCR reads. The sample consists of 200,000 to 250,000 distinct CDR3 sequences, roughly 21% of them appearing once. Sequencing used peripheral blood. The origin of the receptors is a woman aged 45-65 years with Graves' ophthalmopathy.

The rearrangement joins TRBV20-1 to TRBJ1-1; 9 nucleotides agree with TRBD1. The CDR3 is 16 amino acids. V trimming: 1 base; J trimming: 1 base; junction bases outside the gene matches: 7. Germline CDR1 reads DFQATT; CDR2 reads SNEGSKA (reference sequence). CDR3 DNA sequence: TGCAGTGCTAGAGGGACAGGGGTTCGCCAGAACACTGAAGCTTTCTTT. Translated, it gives CSARGTGVRQNTEAFF.

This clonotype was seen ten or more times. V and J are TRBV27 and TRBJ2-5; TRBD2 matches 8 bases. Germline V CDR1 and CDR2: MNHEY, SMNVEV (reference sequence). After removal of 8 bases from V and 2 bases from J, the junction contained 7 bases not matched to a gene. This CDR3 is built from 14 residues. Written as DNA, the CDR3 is TGTGCCAGCTCAGATCGGGGGGGGCAAGAGACCCAGTACTTC. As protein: CASSDRGGQETQYF.

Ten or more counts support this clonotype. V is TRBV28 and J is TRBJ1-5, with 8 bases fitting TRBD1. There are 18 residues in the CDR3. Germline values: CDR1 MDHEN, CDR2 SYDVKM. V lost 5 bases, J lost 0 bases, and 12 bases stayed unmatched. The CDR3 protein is CASSHPGGPLYSNQPQHF. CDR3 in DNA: TGTGCCAGCAGTCACCCAGGGGGCCCCCTTTATAGCAATCAGCCCCAGCATTTT.

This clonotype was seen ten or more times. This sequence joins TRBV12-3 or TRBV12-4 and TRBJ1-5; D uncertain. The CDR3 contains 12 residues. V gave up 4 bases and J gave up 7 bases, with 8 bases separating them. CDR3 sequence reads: CASSYSGQPQHF. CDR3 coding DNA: TGTGCCAGCAGTTATTCTGGGCAGCCCCAGCATTTT.

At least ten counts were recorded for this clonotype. The DNA for the CDR3 is TGTGCCAGCAGGAGCGGGGAGCTGTTTTTT. Its translation: CASRSGELFF. The chain is built from TRBV12-3 or TRBV12-4 and TRBJ2-2, with D unclear. V was clipped by 6 bases and J by 7 bases, with 3 bases between them. This CDR3 spans 10 amino acids.

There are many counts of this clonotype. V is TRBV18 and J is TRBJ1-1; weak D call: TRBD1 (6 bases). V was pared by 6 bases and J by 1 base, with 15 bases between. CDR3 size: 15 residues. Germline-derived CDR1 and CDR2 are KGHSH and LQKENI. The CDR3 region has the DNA TGTGCCAGCTCCCCTCGTGGGGGGGCGAACACTGAAGCTTTCTTT. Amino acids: CASSPRGGANTEAFF.

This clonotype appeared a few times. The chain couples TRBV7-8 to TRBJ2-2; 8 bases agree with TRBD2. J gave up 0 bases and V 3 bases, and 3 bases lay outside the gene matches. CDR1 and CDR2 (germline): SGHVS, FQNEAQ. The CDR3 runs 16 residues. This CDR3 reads CASSFISGANTGELFF. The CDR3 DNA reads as TGTGCCAGCAGCTTCATTAGCGGGGCGAACACCGGGGAGCTGTTTTTT. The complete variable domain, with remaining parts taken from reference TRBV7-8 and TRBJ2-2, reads GAGVSQSPRYKVAKRGQDVALRCDPISGHVSLFWYQQALGQGPEFLTYFQNEAQLDKSGLPSDRFFAERPEGSVSTLKIQRTQQEDSAVYLCASSFISGANTGELFFGEGSRLTVL.

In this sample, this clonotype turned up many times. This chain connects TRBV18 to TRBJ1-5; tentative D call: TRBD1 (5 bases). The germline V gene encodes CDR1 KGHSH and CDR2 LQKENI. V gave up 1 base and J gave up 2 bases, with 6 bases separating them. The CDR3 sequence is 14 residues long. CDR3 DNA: TGTGCCAGCTCACCACAGGGACGCAATCAGCCCCAGCATTTT. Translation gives CASSPQGRNQPQHF.

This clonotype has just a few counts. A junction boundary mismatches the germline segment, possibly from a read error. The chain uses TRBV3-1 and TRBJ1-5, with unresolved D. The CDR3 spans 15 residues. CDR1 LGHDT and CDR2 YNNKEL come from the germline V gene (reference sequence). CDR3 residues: CVSSQDPDRGQPQHF. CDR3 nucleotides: TGTGTCAGCAGCCAAGATCCGGACCGCGGTCAGCCCCAGCATTTT.

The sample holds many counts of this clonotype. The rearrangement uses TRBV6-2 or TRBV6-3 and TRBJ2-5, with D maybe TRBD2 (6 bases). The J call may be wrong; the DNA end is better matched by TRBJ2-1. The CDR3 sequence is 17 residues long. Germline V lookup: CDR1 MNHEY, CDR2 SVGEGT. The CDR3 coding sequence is TGTGCCAGCAGGACTTTCTTCGCGGGGTCCTCACAAGAGACCCAGTTCTTC. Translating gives CASRTFFAGSSQETQFF.

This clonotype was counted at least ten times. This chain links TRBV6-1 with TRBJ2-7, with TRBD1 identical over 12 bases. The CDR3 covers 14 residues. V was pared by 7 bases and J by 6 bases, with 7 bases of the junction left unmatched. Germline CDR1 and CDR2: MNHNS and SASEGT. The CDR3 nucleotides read TGTGCCAGCAAAAAGGGGACAGGGGGCTTCGAGCAGTACTTC. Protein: CASKKGTGGFEQYF.

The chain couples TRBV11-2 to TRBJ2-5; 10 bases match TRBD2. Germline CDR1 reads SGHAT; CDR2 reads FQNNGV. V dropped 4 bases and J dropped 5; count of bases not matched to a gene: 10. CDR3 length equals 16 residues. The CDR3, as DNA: TGTGCCAGCAGCTGGGGACTCGGAGCGGGAGGGGAGACCCAGTACTTC. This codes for CASSWGLGAGGETQYF.

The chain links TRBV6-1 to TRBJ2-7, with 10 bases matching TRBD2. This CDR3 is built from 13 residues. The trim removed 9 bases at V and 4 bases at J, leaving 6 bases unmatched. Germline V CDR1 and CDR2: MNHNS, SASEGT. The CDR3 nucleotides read TGTGCCAGTCAGGGTAGCGGGAGGTACGAGCAGTACTTC. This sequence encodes CASQGSGRYEQYF.

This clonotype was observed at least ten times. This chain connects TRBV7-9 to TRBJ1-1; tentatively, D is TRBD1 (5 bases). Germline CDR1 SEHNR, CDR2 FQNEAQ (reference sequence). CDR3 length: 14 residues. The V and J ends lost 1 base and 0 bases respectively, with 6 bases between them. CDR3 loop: CASSLEGMNTEAFF. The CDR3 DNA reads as TGTGCCAGCAGCTTAGAGGGGATGAACACTGAAGCTTTCTTT. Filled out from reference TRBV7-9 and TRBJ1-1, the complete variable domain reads DTGVSQNPRHKITKRGQNVTFRCDPISEHNRLYWYRQTLGQGPEFLTYFQNEAQLEKSRLLSDRFSAERPKGSFSTLEIQRTEQGDSAMYLCASSLEGMNTEAFFGQGTRLTVV.

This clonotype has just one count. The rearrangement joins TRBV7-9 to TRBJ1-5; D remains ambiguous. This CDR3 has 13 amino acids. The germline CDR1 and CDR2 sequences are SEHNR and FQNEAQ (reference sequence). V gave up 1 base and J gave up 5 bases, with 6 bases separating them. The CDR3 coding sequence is TGTGCCAGCAGCTTAGTAGCCGATCAGCCCCAGCATTTT. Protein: CASSLVADQPQHF.

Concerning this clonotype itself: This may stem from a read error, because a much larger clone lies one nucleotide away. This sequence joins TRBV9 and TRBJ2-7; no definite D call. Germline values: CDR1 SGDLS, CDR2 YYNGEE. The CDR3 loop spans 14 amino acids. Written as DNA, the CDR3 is TGTGCCGGCAGTTCCGACGGACCCGTCGCCGAGCAGTACTTC. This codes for CAGSSDGPVAEQYF.

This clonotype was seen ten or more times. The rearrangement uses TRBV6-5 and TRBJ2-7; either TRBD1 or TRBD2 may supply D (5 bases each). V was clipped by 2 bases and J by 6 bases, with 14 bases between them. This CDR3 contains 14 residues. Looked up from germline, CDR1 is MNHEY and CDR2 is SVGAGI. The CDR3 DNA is TGTGCCAGCAGTTACGGGACCCAGGTCAGCGAGCAGTACTTC. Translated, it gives CASSYGTQVSEQYF.

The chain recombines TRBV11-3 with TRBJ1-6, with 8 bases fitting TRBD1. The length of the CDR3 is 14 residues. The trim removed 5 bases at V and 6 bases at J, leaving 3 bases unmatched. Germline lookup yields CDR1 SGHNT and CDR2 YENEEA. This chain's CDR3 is CASSKGQANSPLHF. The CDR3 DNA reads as TGTGCCAGCAGCAAGGGACAGGCTAATTCACCCCTCCACTTT. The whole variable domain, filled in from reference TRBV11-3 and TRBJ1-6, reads EAGVVQSPRYKIIEKKQPVAFWCNPISGHNTLYWYLQNLGQGPELLIRYENEEAVDDSQLPKDRFSAERLKGVDSTLKIQPAELGDSAVYLCASSKGQANSPLHFGNGTRLTVT.

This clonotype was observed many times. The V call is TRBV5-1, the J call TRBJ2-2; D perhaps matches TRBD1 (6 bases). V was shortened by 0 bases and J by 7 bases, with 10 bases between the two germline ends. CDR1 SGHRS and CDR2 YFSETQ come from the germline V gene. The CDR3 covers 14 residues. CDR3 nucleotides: TGCGCCAGCAGCTTGGACAGGGAAGGCGGGGAGCTGTTTTTT. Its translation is CASSLDREGGELFF.

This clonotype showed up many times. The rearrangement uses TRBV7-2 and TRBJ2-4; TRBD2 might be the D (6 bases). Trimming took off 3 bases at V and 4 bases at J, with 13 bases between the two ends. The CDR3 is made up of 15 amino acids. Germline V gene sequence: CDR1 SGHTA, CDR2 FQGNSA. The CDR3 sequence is CASSFGGSGKNIQYF. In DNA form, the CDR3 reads TGTGCCAGCAGCTTTGGTGGTAGCGGTAAAAACATTCAGTACTTC.